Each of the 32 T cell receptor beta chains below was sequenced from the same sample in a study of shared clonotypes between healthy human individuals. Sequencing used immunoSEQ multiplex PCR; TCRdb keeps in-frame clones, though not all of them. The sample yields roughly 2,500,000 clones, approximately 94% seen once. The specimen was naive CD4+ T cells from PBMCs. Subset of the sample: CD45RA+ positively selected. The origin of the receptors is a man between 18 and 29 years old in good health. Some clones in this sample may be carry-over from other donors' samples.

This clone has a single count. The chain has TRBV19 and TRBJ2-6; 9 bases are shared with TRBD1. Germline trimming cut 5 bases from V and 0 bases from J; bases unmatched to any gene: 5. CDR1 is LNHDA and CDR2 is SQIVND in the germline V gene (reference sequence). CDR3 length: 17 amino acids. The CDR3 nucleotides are TGTGCCAGTAGTCCGGGACAGGGACCCTCTGGGGCCAACGTCCTGACTTTC. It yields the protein CASSPGQGPSGANVLTF. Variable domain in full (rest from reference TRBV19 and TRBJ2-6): DGGITQSPKYLFRKEGQNVTLSCEQNLNHDAMYWYRQDPGQGLRLIYYSQIVNDFQKGDIAEGYSVSREKKESFPLTVTSAQKNPTAFYLCASSPGQGPSGANVLTFGAGSRLTVL.

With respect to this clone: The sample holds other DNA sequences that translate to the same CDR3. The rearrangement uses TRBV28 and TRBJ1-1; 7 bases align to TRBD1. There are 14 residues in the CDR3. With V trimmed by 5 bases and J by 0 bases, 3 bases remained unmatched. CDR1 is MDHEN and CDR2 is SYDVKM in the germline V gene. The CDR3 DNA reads TGTGCCAGCAGTCCCGGGACAGTGAACACTGAAGCTTTCTTT. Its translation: CASSPGTVNTEAFF.

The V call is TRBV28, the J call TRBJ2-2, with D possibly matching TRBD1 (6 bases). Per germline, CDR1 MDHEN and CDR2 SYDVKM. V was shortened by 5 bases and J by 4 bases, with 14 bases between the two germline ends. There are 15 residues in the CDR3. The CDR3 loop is CASSKGVQGTGELFF. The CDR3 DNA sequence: TGTGCCAGCAGTAAGGGGGTTCAAGGCACCGGGGAGCTGTTTTTT.

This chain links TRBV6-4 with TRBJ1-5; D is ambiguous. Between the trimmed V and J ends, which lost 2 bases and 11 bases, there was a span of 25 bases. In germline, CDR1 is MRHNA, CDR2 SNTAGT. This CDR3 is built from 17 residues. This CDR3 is CASSDAKPPRANHSQHF. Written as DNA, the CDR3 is TGTGCCAGCAGTGACGCCAAGCCTCCTAGGGCTAATCATTCCCAGCATTTT.

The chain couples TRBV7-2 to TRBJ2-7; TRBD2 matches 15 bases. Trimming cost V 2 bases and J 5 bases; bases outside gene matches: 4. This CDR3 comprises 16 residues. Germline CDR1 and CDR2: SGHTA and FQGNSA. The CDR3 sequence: CASSLLGLAGGHEQYF. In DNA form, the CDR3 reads TGTGCCAGCAGCTTATTGGGACTAGCGGGAGGCCACGAGCAGTACTTC.

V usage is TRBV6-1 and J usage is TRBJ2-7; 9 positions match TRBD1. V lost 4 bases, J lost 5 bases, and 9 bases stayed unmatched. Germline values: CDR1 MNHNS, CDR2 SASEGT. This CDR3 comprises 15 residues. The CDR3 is CASSATGTGIHEQYF. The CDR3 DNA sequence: TGTGCCAGCAGTGCCACCGGGACAGGGATCCACGAGCAGTACTTC.

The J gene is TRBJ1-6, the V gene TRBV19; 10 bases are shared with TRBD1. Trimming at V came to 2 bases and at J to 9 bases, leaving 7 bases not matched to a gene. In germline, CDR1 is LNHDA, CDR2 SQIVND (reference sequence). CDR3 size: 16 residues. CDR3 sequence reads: CASSIMYGTGVSPLHF. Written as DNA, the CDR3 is TGTGCCAGTAGTATAATGTACGGGACAGGGGTTTCACCCCTCCACTTT.

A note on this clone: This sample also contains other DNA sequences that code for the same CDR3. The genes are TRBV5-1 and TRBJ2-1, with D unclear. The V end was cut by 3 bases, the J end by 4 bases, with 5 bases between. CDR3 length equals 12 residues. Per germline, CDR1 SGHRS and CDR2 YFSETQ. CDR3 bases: TGCGCCAGCAGCTCCGGATACAATGAGCAGTTCTTC. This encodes CASSSGYNEQFF.

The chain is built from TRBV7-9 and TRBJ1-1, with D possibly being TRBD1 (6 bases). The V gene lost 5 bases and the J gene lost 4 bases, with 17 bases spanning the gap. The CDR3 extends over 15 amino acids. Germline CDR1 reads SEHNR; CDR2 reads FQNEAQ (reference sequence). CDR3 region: CASSAQQGWVTEAFF. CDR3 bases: TGTGCCAGCAGCGCGCAACAGGGATGGGTCACTGAAGCTTTCTTT.

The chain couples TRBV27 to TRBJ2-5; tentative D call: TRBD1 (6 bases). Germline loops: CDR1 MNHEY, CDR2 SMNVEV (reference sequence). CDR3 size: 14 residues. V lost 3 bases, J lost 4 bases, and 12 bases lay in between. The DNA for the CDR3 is TGTGCCAGCAGTTTTGTCCACAGGGCAGAGACCCAGTACTTC. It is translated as CASSFVHRAETQYF.

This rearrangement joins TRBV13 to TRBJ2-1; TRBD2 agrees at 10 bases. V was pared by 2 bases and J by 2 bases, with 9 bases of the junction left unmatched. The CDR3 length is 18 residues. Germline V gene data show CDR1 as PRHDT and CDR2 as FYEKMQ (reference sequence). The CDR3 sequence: CASSLLAGEGRAYNEQFF. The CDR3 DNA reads TGTGCCAGCAGCTTACTAGCGGGAGAGGGGAGGGCCTACAATGAGCAGTTCTTC.

CDR3 protein: CASSYAGSPAYEQYF. CDR3 bases: TGTGCCAGCAGTTACGCCGGTAGCCCGGCCTACGAGCAGTACTTC. The chain uses TRBV6-5 and TRBJ2-7; D not resolved. Germline V gene sequence: CDR1 MNHEY, CDR2 SVGAGI. The CDR3 extends over 15 amino acids. Trimming took 2 bases from V and 2 from J, leaving 13 bases between them.

CDR3 amino acids: CASSFVGQGDNEQFF. CDR3 coding DNA: TGTGCCAGCAGTTTTGTGGGACAGGGGGACAATGAGCAGTTCTTC. The gene calls are TRBV28 and TRBJ2-1, with 11 nucleotides matching TRBD1. CDR3 length: 15 amino acids. The germline V gene encodes CDR1 MDHEN and CDR2 SYDVKM. The V gene end was trimmed by 3 bases and the J gene end by 5 bases; junction bases not matched to a gene: 3.

The CDR3 nucleotides read TGCGCCAGCAGCTTGGATCCGGGACAGGGTTCCCATGAGCAGTTCTTC. It yields the protein CASSLDPGQGSHEQFF. The chain is built from TRBV5-1 and TRBJ2-1; 9 bases map to TRBD1. The CDR3 consists of 16 residues. The germline CDR1 and CDR2 sequences are SGHRS and YFSETQ. Trimming cost V 0 bases and J 8 bases; bases outside gene matches: 9.

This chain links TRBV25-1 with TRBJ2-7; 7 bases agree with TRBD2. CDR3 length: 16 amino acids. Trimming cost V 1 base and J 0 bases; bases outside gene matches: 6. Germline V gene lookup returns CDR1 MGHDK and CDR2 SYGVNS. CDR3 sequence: CASSEFSRTSSYEQYF. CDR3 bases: TGTGCCAGCAGTGAATTTTCGCGGACTAGCTCCTACGAGCAGTACTTC.

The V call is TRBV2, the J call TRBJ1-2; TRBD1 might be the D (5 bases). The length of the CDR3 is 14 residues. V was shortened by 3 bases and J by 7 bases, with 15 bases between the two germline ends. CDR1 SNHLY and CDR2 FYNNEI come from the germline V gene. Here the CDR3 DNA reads TGTGCCAGCAGTGACTTGGACATCGGCGGTGGCTACACCTTC. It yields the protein CASSDLDIGGGYTF.

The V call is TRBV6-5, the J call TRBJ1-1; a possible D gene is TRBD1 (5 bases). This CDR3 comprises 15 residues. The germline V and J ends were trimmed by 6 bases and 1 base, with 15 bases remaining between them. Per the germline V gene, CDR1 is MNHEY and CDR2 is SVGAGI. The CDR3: CASRELGRKNTEAFF. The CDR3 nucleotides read TGTGCCAGCAGGGAACTGGGACGCAAGAACACTGAAGCTTTCTTT.

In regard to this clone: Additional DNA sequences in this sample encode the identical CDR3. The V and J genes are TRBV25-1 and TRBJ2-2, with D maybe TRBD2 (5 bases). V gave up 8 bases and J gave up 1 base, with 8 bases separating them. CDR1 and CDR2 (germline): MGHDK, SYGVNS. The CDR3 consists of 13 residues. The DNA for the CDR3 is TGTGCCAGCGGAGGAAGGAACACCGGGGAGCTGTTTTTT. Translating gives CASGGRNTGELFF. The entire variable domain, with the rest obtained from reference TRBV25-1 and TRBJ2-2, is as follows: EADIYQTPRYLVIGTGKKITLECSQTMGHDKMYWYQQDPGMELHLIHYSYGVNSTEKGDLSSESTVSRIRTEHFPLTLESARPSHTSQYLCASGGRNTGELFFGEGSRLTVL.

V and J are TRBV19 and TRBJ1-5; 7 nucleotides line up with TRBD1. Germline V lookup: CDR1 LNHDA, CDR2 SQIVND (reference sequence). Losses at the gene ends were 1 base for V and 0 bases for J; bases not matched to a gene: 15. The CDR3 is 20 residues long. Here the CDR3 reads CASSIGIRRQGLNSNQPQHF. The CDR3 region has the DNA TGTGCCAGTAGTATAGGAATAAGGAGACAGGGCCTCAATAGCAATCAGCCCCAGCATTTT.

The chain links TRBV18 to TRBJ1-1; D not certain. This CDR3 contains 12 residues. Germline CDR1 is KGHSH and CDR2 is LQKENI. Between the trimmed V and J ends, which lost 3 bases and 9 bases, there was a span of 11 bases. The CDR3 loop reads CASSPGPAQAFF. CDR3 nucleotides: TGTGCCAGCTCACCGGGTCCCGCTCAAGCTTTCTTT.

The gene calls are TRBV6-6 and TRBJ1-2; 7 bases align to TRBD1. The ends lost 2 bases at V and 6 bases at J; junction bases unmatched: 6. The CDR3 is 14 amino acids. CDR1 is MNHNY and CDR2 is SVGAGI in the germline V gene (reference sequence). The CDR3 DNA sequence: TGTGCCAGCAGTTACCGGGACAGTACCGATGGCTACACCTTC. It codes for CASSYRDSTDGYTF.

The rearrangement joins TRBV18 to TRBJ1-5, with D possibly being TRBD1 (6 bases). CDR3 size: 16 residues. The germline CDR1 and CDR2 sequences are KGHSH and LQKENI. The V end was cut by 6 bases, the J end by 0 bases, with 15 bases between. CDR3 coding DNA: TGTGCCAGCTCGCAATCTACAGGGAATAGCAATCAGCCCCAGCATTTT. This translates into CASSQSTGNSNQPQHF.

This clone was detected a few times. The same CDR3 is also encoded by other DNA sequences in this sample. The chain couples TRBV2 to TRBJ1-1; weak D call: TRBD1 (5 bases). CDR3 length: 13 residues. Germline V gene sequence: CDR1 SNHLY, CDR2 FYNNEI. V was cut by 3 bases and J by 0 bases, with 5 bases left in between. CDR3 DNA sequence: TGTGCCAGCAGTGACAGGGTGAACACTGAAGCTTTCTTT. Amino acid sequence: CASSDRVNTEAFF.

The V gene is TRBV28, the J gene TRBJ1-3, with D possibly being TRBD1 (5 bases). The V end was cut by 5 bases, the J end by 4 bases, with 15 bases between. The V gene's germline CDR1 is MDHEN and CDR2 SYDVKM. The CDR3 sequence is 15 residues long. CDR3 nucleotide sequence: TGTGCCAGCAGTACCATTAGAGGGGCCGGAAACACCATATATTTT. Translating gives CASSTIRGAGNTIYF.

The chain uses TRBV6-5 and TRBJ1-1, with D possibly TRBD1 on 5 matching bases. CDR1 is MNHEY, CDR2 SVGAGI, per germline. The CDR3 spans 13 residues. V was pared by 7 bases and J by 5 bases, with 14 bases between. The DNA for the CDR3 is TGTGCCAGCAATGCAGGGTCGTGGACTGAAGCTTTCTTT. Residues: CASNAGSWTEAFF.

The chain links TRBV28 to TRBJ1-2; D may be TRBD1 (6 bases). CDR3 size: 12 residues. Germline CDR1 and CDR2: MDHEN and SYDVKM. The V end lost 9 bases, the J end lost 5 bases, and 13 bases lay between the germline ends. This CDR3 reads CASSTGHYGYTF. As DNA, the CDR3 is TGTGCCAGTTCGACAGGCCATTATGGCTACACCTTC.

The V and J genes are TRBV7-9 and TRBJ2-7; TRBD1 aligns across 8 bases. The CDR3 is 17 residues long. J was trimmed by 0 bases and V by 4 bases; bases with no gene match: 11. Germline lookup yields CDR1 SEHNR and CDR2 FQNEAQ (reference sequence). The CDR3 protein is CASSYSQGAWDSYEQYF. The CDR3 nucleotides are TGTGCCAGCAGCTACAGTCAGGGGGCATGGGACTCCTACGAGCAGTACTTC.

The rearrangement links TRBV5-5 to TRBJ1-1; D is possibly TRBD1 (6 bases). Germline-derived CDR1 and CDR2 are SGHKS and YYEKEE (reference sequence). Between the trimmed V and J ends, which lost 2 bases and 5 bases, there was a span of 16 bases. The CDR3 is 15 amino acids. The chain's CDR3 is CASSLGTGLGTEAFF. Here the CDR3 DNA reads TGTGCCAGCAGCTTAGGAACAGGGCTTGGGACTGAAGCTTTCTTT. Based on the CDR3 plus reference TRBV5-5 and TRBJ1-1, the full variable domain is DAGVTQSPTHLIKTRGQQVTLRCSPISGHKSVSWYQQVLGQGPQFIFQYYEKEERGRGNFPDRFSARQFPNYSSELNVNALLLGDSALYLCASSLGTGLGTEAFFGQGTRLTVV.

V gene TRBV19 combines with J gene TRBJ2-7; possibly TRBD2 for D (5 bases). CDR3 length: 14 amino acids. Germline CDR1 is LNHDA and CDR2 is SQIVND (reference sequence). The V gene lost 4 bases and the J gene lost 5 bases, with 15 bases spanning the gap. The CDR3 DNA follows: TGTGCCAGTAGTACTCTACTAGTTTCCCACGAGCAGTACTTC. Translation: CASSTLLVSHEQYF.

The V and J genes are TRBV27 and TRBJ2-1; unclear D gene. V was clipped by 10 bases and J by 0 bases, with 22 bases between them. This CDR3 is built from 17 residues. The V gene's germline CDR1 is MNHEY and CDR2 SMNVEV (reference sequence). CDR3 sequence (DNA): TGTGCCACCGAGACTGCTGCAGGCTCAAACTCCTACAATGAGCAGTTCTTC. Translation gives CATETAAGSNSYNEQFF.

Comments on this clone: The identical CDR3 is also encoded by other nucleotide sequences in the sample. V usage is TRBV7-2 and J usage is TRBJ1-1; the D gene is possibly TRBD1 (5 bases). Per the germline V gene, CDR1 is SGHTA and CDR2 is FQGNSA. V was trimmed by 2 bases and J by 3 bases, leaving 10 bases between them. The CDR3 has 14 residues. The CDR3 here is CASSLRQGDTEAFF. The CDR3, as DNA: TGTGCCAGCAGCTTAAGGCAGGGCGACACTGAAGCTTTCTTT.

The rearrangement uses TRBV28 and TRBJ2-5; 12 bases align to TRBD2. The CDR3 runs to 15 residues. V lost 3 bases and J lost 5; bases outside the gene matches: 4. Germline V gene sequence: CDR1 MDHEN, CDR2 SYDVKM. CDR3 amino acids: CASSLTSGSVETQYF. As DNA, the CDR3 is TGTGCCAGCAGTTTGACTAGCGGGAGCGTGGAGACCCAGTACTTC.